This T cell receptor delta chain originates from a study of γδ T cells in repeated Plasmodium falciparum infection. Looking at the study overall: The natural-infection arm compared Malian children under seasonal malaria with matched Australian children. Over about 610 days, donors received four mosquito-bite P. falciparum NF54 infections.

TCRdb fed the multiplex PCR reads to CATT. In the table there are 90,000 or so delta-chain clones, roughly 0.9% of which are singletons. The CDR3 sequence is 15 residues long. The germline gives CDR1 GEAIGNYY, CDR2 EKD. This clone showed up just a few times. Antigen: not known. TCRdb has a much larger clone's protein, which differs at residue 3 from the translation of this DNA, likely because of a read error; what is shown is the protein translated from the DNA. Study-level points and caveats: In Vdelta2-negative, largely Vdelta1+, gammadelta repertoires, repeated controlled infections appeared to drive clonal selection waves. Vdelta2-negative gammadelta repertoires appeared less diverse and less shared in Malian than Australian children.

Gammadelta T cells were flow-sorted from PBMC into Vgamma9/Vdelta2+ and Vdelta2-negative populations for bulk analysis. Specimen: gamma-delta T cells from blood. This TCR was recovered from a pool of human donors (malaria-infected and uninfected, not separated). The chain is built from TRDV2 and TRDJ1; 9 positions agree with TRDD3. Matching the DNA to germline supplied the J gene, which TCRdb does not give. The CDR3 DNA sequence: TGTGCCTATGACACCGTGGGGGATAGGGAGAATAAACTCATCTTT. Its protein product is CAYDTVGDRENKLIF.